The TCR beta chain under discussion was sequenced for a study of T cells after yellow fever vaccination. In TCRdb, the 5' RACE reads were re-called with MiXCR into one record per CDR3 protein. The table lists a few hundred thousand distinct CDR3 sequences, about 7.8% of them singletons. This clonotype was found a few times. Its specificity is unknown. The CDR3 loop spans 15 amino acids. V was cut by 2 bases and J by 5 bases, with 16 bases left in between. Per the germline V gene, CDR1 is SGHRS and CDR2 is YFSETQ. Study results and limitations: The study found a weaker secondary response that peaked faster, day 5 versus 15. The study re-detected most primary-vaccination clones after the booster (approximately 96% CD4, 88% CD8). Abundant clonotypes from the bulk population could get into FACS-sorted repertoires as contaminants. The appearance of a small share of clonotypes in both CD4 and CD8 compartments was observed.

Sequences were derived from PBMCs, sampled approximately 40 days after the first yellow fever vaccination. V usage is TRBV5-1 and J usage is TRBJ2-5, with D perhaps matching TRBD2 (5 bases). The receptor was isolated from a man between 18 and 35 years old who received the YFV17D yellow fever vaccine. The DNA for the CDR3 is TGCGCCAGCAGCTTCGACACTCTTAGAGGGGAGACCCAGTACTTC. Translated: CASSFDTLRGETQYF.